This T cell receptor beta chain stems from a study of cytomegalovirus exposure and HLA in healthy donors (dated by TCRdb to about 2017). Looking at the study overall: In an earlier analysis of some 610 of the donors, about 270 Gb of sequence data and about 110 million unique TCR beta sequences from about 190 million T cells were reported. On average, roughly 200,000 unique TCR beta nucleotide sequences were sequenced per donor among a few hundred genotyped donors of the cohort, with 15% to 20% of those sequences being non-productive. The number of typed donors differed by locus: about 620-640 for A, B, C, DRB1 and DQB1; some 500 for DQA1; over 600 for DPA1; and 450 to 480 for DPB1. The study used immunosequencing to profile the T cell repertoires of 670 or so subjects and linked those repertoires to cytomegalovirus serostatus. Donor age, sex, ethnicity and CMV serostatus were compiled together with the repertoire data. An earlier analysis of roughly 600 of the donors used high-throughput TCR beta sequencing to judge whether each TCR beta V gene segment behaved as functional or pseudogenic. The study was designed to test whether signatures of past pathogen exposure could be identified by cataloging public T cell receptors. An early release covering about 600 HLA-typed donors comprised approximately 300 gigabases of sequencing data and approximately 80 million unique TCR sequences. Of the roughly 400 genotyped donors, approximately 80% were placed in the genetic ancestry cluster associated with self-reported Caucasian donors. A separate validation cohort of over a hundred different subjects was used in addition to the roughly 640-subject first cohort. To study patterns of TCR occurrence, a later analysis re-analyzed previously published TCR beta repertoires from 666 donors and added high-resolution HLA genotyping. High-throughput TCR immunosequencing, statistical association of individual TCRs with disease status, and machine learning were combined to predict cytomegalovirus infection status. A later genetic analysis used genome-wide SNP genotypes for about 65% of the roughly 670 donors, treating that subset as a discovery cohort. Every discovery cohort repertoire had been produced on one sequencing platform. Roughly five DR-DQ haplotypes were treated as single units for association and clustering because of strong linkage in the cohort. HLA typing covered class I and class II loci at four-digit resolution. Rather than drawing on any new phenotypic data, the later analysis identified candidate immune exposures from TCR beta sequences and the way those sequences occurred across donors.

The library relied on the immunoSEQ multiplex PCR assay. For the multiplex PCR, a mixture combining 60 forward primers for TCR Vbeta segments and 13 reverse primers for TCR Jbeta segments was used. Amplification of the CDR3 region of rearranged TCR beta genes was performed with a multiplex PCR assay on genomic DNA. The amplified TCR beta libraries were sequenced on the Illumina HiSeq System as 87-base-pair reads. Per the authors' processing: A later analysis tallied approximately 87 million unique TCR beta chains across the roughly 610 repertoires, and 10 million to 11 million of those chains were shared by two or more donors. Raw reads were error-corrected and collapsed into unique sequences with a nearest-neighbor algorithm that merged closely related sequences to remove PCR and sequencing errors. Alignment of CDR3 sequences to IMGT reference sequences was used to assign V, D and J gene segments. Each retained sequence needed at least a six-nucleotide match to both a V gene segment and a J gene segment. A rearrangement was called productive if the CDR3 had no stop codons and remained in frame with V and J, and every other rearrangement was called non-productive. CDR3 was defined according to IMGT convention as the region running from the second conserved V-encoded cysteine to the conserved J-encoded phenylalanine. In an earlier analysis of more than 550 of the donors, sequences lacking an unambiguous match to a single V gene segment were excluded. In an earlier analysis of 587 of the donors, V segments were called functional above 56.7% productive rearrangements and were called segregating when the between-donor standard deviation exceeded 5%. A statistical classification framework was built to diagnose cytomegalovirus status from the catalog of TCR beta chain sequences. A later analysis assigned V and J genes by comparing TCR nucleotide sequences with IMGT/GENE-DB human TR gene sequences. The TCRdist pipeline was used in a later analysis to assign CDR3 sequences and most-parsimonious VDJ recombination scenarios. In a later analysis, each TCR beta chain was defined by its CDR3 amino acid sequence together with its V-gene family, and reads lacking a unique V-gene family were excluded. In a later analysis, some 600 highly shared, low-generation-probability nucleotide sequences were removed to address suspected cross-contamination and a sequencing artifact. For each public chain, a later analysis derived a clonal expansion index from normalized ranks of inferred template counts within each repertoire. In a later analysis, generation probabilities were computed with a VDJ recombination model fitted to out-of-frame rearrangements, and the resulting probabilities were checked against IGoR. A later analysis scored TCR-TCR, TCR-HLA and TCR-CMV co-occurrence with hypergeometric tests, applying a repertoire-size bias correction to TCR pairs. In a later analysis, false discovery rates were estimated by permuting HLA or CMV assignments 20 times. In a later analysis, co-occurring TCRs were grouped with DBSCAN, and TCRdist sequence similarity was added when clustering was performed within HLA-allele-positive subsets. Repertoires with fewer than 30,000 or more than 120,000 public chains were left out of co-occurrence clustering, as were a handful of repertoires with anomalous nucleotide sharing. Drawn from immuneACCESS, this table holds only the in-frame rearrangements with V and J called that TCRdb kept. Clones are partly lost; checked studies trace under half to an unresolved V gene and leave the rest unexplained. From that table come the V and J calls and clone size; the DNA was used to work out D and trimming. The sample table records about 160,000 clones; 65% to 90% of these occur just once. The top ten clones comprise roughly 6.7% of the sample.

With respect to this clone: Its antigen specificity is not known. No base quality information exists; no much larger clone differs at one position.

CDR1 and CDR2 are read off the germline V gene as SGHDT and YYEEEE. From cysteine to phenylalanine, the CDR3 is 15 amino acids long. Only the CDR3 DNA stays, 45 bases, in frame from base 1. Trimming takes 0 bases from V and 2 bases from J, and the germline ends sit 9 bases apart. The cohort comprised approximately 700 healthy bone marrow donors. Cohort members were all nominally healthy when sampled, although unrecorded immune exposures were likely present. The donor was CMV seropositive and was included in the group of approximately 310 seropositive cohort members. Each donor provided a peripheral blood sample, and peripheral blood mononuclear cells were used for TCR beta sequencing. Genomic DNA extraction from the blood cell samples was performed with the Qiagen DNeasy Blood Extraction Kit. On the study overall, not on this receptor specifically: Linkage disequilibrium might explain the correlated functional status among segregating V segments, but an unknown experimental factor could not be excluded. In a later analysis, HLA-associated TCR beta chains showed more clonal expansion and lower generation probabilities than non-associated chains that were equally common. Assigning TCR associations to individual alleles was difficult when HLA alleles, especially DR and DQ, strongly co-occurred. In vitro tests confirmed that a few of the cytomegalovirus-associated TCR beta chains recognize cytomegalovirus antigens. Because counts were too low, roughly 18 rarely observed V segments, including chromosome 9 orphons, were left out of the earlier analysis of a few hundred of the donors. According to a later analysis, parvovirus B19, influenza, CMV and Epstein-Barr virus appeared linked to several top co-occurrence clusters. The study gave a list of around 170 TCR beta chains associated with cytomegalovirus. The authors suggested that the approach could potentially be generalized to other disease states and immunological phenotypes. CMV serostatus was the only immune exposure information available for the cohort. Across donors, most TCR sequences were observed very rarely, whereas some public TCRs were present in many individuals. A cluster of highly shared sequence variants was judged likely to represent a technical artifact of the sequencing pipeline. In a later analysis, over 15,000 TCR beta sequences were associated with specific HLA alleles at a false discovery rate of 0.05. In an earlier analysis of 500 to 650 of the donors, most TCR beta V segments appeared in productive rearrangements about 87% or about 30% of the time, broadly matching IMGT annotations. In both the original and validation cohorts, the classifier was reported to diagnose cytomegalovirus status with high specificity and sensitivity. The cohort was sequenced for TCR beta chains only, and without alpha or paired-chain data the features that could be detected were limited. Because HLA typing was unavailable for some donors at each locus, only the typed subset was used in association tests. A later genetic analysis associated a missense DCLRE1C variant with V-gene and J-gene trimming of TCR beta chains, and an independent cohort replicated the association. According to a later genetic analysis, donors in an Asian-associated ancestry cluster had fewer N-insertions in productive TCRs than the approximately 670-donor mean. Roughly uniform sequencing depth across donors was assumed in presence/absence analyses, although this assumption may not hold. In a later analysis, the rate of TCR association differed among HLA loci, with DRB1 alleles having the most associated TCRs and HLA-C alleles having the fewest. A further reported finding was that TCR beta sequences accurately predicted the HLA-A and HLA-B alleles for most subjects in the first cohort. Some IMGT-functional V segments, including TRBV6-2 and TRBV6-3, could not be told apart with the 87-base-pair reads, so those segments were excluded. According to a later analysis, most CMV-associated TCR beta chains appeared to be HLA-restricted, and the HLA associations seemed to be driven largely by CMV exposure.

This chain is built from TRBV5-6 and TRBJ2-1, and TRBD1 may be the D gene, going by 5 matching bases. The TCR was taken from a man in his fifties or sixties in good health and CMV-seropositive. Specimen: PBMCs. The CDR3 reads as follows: CASSLGQSAYNEQFF. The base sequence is TGTGCCAGCAGCTTGGGACAGTCAGCCTACAATGAGCAGTTCTTC.